This T cell receptor (beta chain) was retrieved from a study of cytomegalovirus exposure and HLA in healthy donors. PCR involved 60 Vbeta and 13 Jbeta primers. Data came from immunoSEQ multiplex PCR; TCRdb stores just in-frame clones and leaves some out. Of over 65,000 clones in the sample, under 80% are singletons; the top ten hold under 7.5%. Trimming left V 3 bases short and J 5 bases short, with 10 bases between. The CDR3 contains 13 residues. The germline CDR1 and CDR2 sequences are SNHLY and FYNNEI. Study outcomes and limitations: Certain sequence variants were highly shared and formed a cluster, and this cluster was likely a sequencing artifact. Most TCRs appeared rarely, but some public TCRs recurred in many donors.

This clone was picked up one time. Its antigen remains unidentified. V gene TRBV2 combines with J gene TRBJ1-2, with TRBD1 as a possible D gene (5 bases). Sequenced material: PBMCs. This clonotype was obtained from a woman aged 45-59 years in good health and CMV-seropositive. The CDR3 loop is CASSDTGRYGYTF. Here the CDR3 DNA reads TGTGCCAGCAGTGATACAGGCAGATATGGCTACACCTTC.